This T cell receptor (beta chain) was sequenced in a study of siplizumab effects on memory and regulatory T cells. A remark on this clone: Its matching antigen is unknown.

The study, taken as a whole, reports: Siplizumab significantly decreased alloreactive sequences from unstimulated CD4+ memory cells. In siplizumab conditions, mappable alloreactive CD4+ clones averaged roughly 66% Treg-derived, against 25% to 30% in controls. In unstimulated cells, naive T cells appeared more diverse than memory T cells and seemed major alloresponse contributors.

The CDR3 runs to 16 residues. V trimming: 0 bases; J trimming: 3 bases; junction bases outside the gene matches: 9. In germline, CDR1 is SGHNT, CDR2 YYREEE (reference sequence). Per individual sample, 80,000 to 100,000 TCR templates were assayed. The assay was immunoSEQ multiplex PCR, and TCRdb's table has in-frame clones only and misses some. This table has about 110,000 clones, approximately 90% appearing once. The specimen was Tregs sorted from blood. This rearrangement joins TRBV5-4 to TRBJ2-7; 7 bases fit TRBD2. The clonotype comes from a human donor in good health. The CDR3 loop reads CASSLGAGLGVYEQYF. The DNA for the CDR3 is TGTGCCAGCAGCTTGGGAGCGGGGCTGGGGGTCTACGAGCAGTACTTC.